A selection of T cell receptor beta chains follows, all from one sample in a study of cytotoxic CD8 clonotypes in ibrutinib-treated CLL. Some clones are missing from TCRdb's copy, which holds only in-frame ones; the method was immunoSEQ multiplex PCR. The data contain about 300,000 clones, less than 85% of them seen just once; the ten biggest clones take up 5.6%. Sequenced here: PBMCs, sampled at disease progression, from a patient treated with ibrutinib. The receptor set was obtained from a human donor with chronic lymphocytic leukemia. CDR3s include the opening cysteine and the closing phenylalanine or tryptophan. D genes are given only for firm matches. Only some rows state a clone size, as once, few, many or a class for expanded clones.

clone_size	cdr3_length	v_call	j_call	d_call	cdr3_aa	cdr3_nt
-	12	TRBV11-2	TRBJ2-7	-	CASSSDIYEQYF	TGTGCCAGCAGCTCGGACATTTACGAGCAGTACTTC
-	14	TRBV7-2	TRBJ2-5	-	CASSQAGPQETQYF	TGTGCCAGCAGCCAAGCTGGGCCGCAAGAGACCCAGTACTTC
few	12	TRBV29-1	TRBJ1-1	-	CSVARGGTEAFF	TGCAGCGTGGCCAGAGGGGGCACTGAAGCTTTCTTT
-	13	TRBV6-6	TRBJ2-7	-	CASSHGDLYEQYF	TGTGCCAGCAGCCACGGGGATCTATACGAGCAGTACTTC
-	13	TRBV19	TRBJ2-7	-	CASSFRVGYEQYF	TGTGCCAGTAGTTTCAGGGTAGGCTACGAGCAGTACTTC
few	14	TRBV10-3	TRBJ1-6	TRBD1	CAIRTGVGNSPLHF	TGTGCCATCAGAACAGGGGTAGGTAATTCACCCCTCCACTTT
-	14	TRBV29-1	TRBJ2-7	-	CSVGKGIGTYEQYF	TGCAGCGTTGGGAAGGGTATCGGTACCTACGAGCAGTACTTC
few	13	TRBV9	TRBJ1-2	-	CASSVDGTYGYTF	TGTGCCAGCAGCGTAGATGGTACTTATGGCTACACCTTC
-	18	TRBV10-3	TRBJ1-5	-	CAISHAGPGQENNQPQHF	TGTGCCATCAGTCACGCCGGACCGGGACAAGAAAACAATCAGCCCCAGCATTTT
-	14	TRBV5-5	TRBJ1-2	-	CASSLGGFLEGYTF	TGTGCCAGCAGCTTGGGAGGCTTCCTGGAGGGCTACACCTTC
-	14	TRBV5-1	TRBJ2-7	-	CASRMVGRLGEQYF	TGCGCCAGCAGGATGGTGGGCAGGTTGGGGGAGCAGTACTTC
-	15	TRBV5-1	TRBJ1-1	TRBD1	CASSPRTGVNTEAFF	TGCGCCAGCAGCCCCCGGACAGGGGTGAACACTGAAGCTTTCTTT
-	14	TRBV10-3	TRBJ2-7	TRBD1	CAISSGQGPYEQYF	TGTGCCATCAGTTCTGGACAGGGGCCCTACGAGCAGTACTTC
-	16	TRBV5-1	TRBJ2-2	TRBD2	CASSPARGGDTGELFF	TGCGCCAGCAGCCCGGCCCGGGGAGGGGACACCGGGGAGCTGTTTTTT
-	14	TRBV6-5	TRBJ2-1	TRBD1	CASSYGDRGNEQFF	TGTGCCAGCAGTTACGGGGACAGAGGTAATGAGCAGTTCTTC
once	13	TRBV6-5	TRBJ1-2	-	CASSWDTTYGYTF	TGTGCCAGCAGTTGGGACACGACCTATGGCTACACCTTC
-	11	TRBV28	TRBJ2-3	-	CASSSTDTQYF	TGTGCCAGCAGCAGCACAGATACGCAGTATTTT
-	15	TRBV5-1	TRBJ2-7	TRBD1	CASSLGRTGSHEQYF	TGCGCCAGCAGCTTAGGGCGGACAGGGAGCCACGAGCAGTACTTC
-	16	TRBV11-2	TRBJ2-7	-	CASSLGVWQGPNEQYF	TGTGCCAGCAGCTTAGGTGTGTGGCAGGGCCCCAACGAGCAGTACTTC
-	15	TRBV9	TRBJ2-2	TRBD2	CASSDEREGPGELFF	TGTGCCAGCAGCGACGAGCGGGAGGGCCCCGGGGAGCTGTTTTTT
few	14	TRBV4-1	TRBJ2-1	-	CASQLGDSYNEQFF	TGCGCCAGCCAGCTTGGGGACTCCTACAATGAGCAGTTCTTC
-	15	TRBV7-8	TRBJ2-1	TRBD2	CASSRGLAGVFEQFF	TGTGCCAGCAGCCGGGGACTAGCGGGAGTCTTTGAGCAGTTCTTC
-	14	TRBV6-6	TRBJ1-2	TRBD1	CASTSQGLNYGYTF	TGTGCCAGCACATCACAGGGGCTAAACTATGGCTACACCTTC
-	16	TRBV5-1	TRBJ2-5	-	CASSLTVAGKPETQYF	TGCGCCAGCAGCCTCACGGTTGCAGGGAAGCCAGAGACCCAGTACTTC
-	15	TRBV7-2	TRBJ1-2	TRBD1	CASSLAGTGHYGYTF	TGTGCCAGCAGCTTAGCGGGGACAGGACACTATGGCTACACCTTC
-	14	TRBV2	TRBJ2-1	TRBD2	CASSRTSSYNEQFF	TGTGCCAGCAGTAGGACTAGCTCCTACAATGAGCAGTTCTTC
-	13	TRBV29-1	TRBJ1-1	-	CSAVTGGNTEAFF	TGCAGCGCTGTGACCGGCGGAAACACTGAAGCTTTCTTT
-	12	TRBV28	TRBJ1-2	TRBD1	CASSWDSRGYTF	TGTGCCAGCAGTTGGGACAGTCGGGGCTACACCTTC
-	14	TRBV29-1	TRBJ2-1	-	CSVPRGSSYNEQFF	TGCAGCGTTCCGAGGGGTAGCTCCTACAATGAGCAGTTCTTC
few	14	TRBV2	TRBJ2-7	-	CASSEARFRLEQYF	TGTGCCAGCAGTGAAGCGCGGTTCAGGCTCGAGCAGTACTTC
-	14	TRBV6-5	TRBJ2-2	-	CASSHPTVSGELFF	TGTGCCAGCAGCCATCCCACAGTTTCCGGGGAGCTGTTTTTT
-	12	TRBV5-4	TRBJ2-2	-	CASSLPTGELFF	TGTGCCAGCAGCTTACCGACCGGGGAGCTGTTTTTT
-	14	TRBV5-4	TRBJ2-5	TRBD2	CASSLRTSGETQYF	TGTGCCAGCAGCTTAAGGACTAGTGGGGAGACCCAGTACTTC
-	12	TRBV6-5	TRBJ2-7	TRBD1	CASSTGVGEQYF	TGTGCCAGCAGTACAGGGGTGGGCGAGCAGTACTTC
once	16	TRBV9	TRBJ2-2	-	CASSVVGAEFTGELFF	TGTGCCAGCAGCGTAGTCGGGGCCGAATTCACCGGGGAGCTGTTTTTT
few	17	TRBV15	TRBJ1-1	-	CATSRDLWAGDYTEAFF	TGTGCCACCAGCAGAGATCTTTGGGCAGGAGACTACACTGAAGCTTTCTTT
-	13	TRBV9	TRBJ2-7	-	CASSAGQKYEQYF	TGTGCCAGCAGCGCTGGACAGAAGTACGAGCAGTACTTC
-	13	TRBV4-1	TRBJ2-3	-	CASSVAVTDTQYF	TGCGCCAGCAGCGTAGCGGTAACAGATACGCAGTATTTT
few	15	TRBV7-6	TRBJ1-5	TRBD1	CASSLGTGIHQPQHF	TGTGCCAGCAGCTTAGGGACAGGGATACATCAGCCCCAGCATTTT
-	15	TRBV11-3	TRBJ2-1	-	CASSLSLSSYNEQFF	TGTGCCAGCAGCTTAAGCTTGAGCTCCTACAATGAGCAGTTCTTC
-	13	TRBV5-6	TRBJ2-7	-	CASSLGTPYEQYF	TGTGCCAGCAGCTTGGGGACACCCTACGAGCAGTACTTC
-	16	TRBV7-9	TRBJ1-2	TRBD1	CASSLGGGQGNYGYTF	TGTGCCAGCAGCTTAGGAGGGGGACAGGGGAACTATGGCTACACCTTC
-	17	TRBV4-1	TRBJ2-1	-	CASSRREARGIYNEQFF	TGCGCCAGCAGCCGGAGAGAAGCTCGAGGGATATACAATGAGCAGTTCTTC
-	15	TRBV6-6	TRBJ1-2	-	CASSKGQPLDYGYTF	TGTGCCAGCAGTAAAGGACAGCCCTTGGACTATGGCTACACCTTC
few	13	TRBV2	TRBJ2-7	-	CASRSGLLYEQYF	TGTGCCAGCAGGAGCGGGCTATTATACGAGCAGTACTTC
once	15	TRBV27	TRBJ1-2	-	CASSLTRDSYYGYTF	TGTGCCAGCAGTTTAACCCGCGACAGTTACTATGGCTACACCTTC
-	16	TRBV10-3	TRBJ2-3	TRBD2	CATTSGKRLGTDTQYF	TGTGCCACAACTAGCGGTAAACGGCTAGGCACAGATACGCAGTATTTT
-	14	TRBV6-1	TRBJ2-5	TRBD2	CASTTTSGEPRQYF	TGTGCCAGCACCACGACTAGCGGGGAGCCACGCCAGTACTTC
-	14	TRBV6-1	TRBJ1-1	TRBD1	CASSRTGDATEAFF	TGTGCCAGCAGCAGGACAGGGGATGCCACTGAAGCTTTCTTT
-	14	TRBV2	TRBJ2-2	-	CASSTVRTTGELFF	TGTGCCAGCAGTACAGTAAGGACCACCGGGGAGCTGTTTTTT
-	14	TRBV5-1	TRBJ1-2	-	CASSFWGPTYGYTF	TGCGCCAGCAGCTTTTGGGGGCCGACCTATGGCTACACCTTC
-	14	TRBV29-1	TRBJ2-7	-	CSVELNPGTYEQYF	TGCAGCGTTGAATTAAATCCGGGTACCTACGAGCAGTACTTC
-	14	TRBV19	TRBJ1-2	-	CATSPSLGYYGYTF	TGTGCCACATCCCCGTCGCTGGGGTACTATGGCTACACCTTC